This record looks at one T cell receptor (beta chain) sequence and its context. This specimen comes from a study of blood T cell repertoires in COVID-19. TCRdb keeps only in-frame clones here, not all; method: immunoSEQ multiplex PCR. The sample holds around 150,000 clones, roughly 87% seen once. Ages ranged from about 18 to 89 years, with residence in some 25 US areas. V was shortened by 5 bases and J by 3 bases, with 20 bases between the two germline ends. The CDR3 spans 16 residues. Germline V gene data show CDR1 as SGHTA and CDR2 as FQGNSA. The V call is TRBV7-2, the J call TRBJ2-7, with a tentative D call TRBD2 (6 bases). The clonotype was recovered from a man aged 45-65 years who had recovered from COVID-19. The sequenced sample consisted of PBMCs or T cells enriched from blood (not recorded which). The CDR3 nucleotides are TGTGCCAGCAGCCCCCCGCCTGGGAGACTAGGCTACGAGCAGTACTTC. Translation: CASSPPPGRLGYEQYF.